The 10 T cell receptor beta chains given below trace back to one sample, sequenced in a study of blood T cell repertoires in COVID-19. Generated by immunoSEQ multiplex PCR, the TCRdb table keeps only in-frame clones and is missing some. The table lists around 140,000 clones, roughly 88% of them singletons, with less than 2% in the top ten. What was sequenced was peripheral blood. The origin of the receptors is a man in his sixties or seventies with acute or convalescent COVID-19.

V usage is TRBV6-2 or TRBV6-3 and J usage is TRBJ2-7; D might be TRBD2 (6 bases). Trimming left V 4 bases short and J 2 bases short, with 15 bases between. Germline V gene data show CDR1 as MNHEY and CDR2 as SVGEGT. The CDR3 has 15 residues. DNA for the CDR3: TGTGCCAGCAGTTCGGAGGGAGAGTTCCCCTACGAGCAGTACTTC. Translation gives CASSSEGEFPYEQYF.

Details on this clone: At the DNA level, this CDR3 is encoded by other sequences in the same sample as well. The rearrangement uses TRBV9 and TRBJ2-7, with a possible D match to TRBD2 (6 bases). CDR1 is SGDLS, CDR2 YYNGEE, per germline. The CDR3 has 15 residues. V lost 0 bases to trimming and J lost 1 base, with 11 bases between them. CDR3 region: CASSVGPGGSYEQYF. CDR3 nucleotides: TGTGCCAGCAGCGTAGGTCCCGGGGGTTCCTACGAGCAGTACTTC.

The rearrangement links TRBV5-1 to TRBJ2-1, with 15 bases fitting TRBD2. Germline CDR1 and CDR2: SGHRS and YFSETQ. V gave up 4 bases and J gave up 1 base; unmatched junction bases: 9. The CDR3 sequence is 19 residues long. The CDR3 sequence: CASSRGLAGGPASYNEQFF. In DNA, the CDR3 is TGCGCCAGCAGCAGAGGACTAGCGGGAGGGCCGGCGTCCTACAATGAGCAGTTCTTC.

The rearrangement uses TRBV6-5 and TRBJ1-4; TRBD1 aligns across 7 bases. Unmatched junction bases numbered 9, after V lost 10 bases and J lost 4 bases. This CDR3 is built from 14 residues. Germline values: CDR1 MNHEY, CDR2 SVGAGI. The CDR3 region is CATSGQVNNEKLFF. The CDR3 DNA is TGTGCCACCTCAGGACAGGTGAATAATGAAAAACTGTTTTTT.

The chain links TRBV11-2 to TRBJ2-1; a possible D gene is TRBD1 (5 bases). Per the germline V gene, CDR1 is SGHAT and CDR2 is FQNNGV. Trimming stripped 1 base from V and 6 bases from J, with 7 bases between. This CDR3 is 13 amino acids long. The CDR3 region is CASSLGQINEQFF. The CDR3 DNA reads TGTGCCAGCAGCTTAGGACAGATCAATGAGCAGTTCTTC. Looking up the rest from reference TRBV11-2 and TRBJ2-1 gives the full variable domain: EAGVAQSPRYKIIEKRQSVAFWCNPISGHATLYWYQQILGQGPKLLIQFQNNGVVDDSQLPKDRFSAERLKGVDSTLKIQPAKLEDSAVYLCASSLGQINEQFFGPGTRLTVL.

The rearrangement uses TRBV19 and TRBJ1-5; 10 nucleotides agree with TRBD1. Germline V CDR1 and CDR2: LNHDA, SQIVND (reference sequence). The CDR3 totals 15 residues. V lost 5 bases and J lost 5; bases outside the gene matches: 6. CDR3 amino acids: CASSSPGQGYQPQHF. CDR3 DNA sequence: TGTGCCAGTAGTTCACCGGGACAGGGGTATCAGCCCCAGCATTTT. Looking up the rest from reference TRBV19 and TRBJ1-5 gives the full variable domain: DGGITQSPKYLFRKEGQNVTLSCEQNLNHDAMYWYRQDPGQGLRLIYYSQIVNDFQKGDIAEGYSVSREKKESFPLTVTSAQKNPTAFYLCASSSPGQGYQPQHFGDGTRLSIL.

The chain uses TRBV6-5 and TRBJ1-3; no clear D. The ends were cut back, 5 bases at V and 4 bases at J, with 9 bases in the middle. The germline gives CDR1 MNHEY, CDR2 SVGAGI. The CDR3 is 13 residues long. The CDR3 protein is CASSSATGNTIYF. DNA of the CDR3: TGTGCCAGCAGTAGCGCCACCGGAAACACCATATATTTT.

This clone was observed a few times. The CDR3, as DNA: TGTGCCAGCAAGCCAACGAACAGGGTGAACACTGAAGCTTTCTTT. It is translated as CASKPTNRVNTEAFF. The genes are TRBV28 and TRBJ1-1, with D possibly matching TRBD1 (6 bases). This CDR3 contains 15 residues. V lost 7 bases to trimming and J lost 0 bases, with 15 bases between them. Per the germline V gene, CDR1 is MDHEN and CDR2 is SYDVKM.

The chain is built from TRBV6-5 and TRBJ1-1; D may be TRBD1 (5 bases). This CDR3 region has 12 residues. Per the germline V gene, CDR1 is MNHEY and CDR2 is SVGAGI. V was cut by 10 bases and J by 0 bases, with 9 bases left in between. CDR3 region: CANGQVNTEAFF. As DNA, the CDR3 is TGTGCCAACGGACAAGTGAACACTGAAGCTTTCTTT.

J is TRBJ1-1 and V is TRBV19, with D maybe TRBD1 (5 bases). The CDR3 has 15 residues. Between the trimmed V and J ends, which lost 5 bases and 0 bases, there was a span of 13 bases. CDR1 is LNHDA, CDR2 SQIVND, per germline (reference sequence). The CDR3 DNA reads as TGTGCCAGTAGTGTTCAGGGACTCATGAACACTGAAGCTTTCTTT. Residues: CASSVQGLMNTEAFF.